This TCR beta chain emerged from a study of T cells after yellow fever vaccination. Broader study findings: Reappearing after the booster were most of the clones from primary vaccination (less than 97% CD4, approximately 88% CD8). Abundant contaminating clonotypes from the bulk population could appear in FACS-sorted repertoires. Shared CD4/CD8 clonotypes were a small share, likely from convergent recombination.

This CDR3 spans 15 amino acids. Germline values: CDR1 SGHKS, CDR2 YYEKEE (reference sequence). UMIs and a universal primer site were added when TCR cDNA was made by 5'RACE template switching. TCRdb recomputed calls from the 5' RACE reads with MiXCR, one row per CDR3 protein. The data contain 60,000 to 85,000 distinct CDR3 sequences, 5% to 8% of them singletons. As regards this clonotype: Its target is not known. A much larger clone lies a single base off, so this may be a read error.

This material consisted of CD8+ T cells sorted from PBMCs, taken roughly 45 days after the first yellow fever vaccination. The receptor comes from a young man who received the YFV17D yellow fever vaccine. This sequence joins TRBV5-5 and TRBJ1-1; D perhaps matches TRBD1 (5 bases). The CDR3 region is CASSSGTGPNTEPFF. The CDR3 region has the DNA TGTGCCAGCAGCTCTGGGACCGGACCTAACACTGAACCTTTCTTT.